This TCR beta chain was profiled in a study of blood T cell repertoires in COVID-19. Across the whole study: The United States, Italy and Spain supplied acute and convalescent COVID-19 samples. In each case, the material was cDNA or gDNA derived from T cells, B-cell-depleted T cells, or PBMCs.

In the authors' workflow: Counts of nucleated cells, estimated from reference gene primer amplification, were obtained. Some clones are missing from TCRdb's copy, which holds only in-frame ones; the method was immunoSEQ multiplex PCR. V, J and clone size derive from that table, while D and trimming were established from the DNA sequence. The profile shows 200,000 to 300,000 clones, about 68% of them singletons. Between the trimmed V and J ends, which lost 7 bases and 4 bases, there was a span of 13 bases. Germline values: CDR1 MDHEN, CDR2 SYDVKM. CDR3 length equals 13 residues. This TCR came from a woman older than 75 with acute or convalescent COVID-19. The sample taken for sequencing was peripheral blood. The rearrangement links TRBV28 to TRBJ1-2; no reliable D call. CDR3 protein: CASTSLWAYGYTF. For the CDR3, the DNA is TGTGCCAGCACCTCTCTTTGGGCCTATGGCTACACCTTC.